Listed here is a single TCR beta chain. The length of the CDR3 is 15 residues. With V trimmed by 6 bases and J by 5 bases, 9 bases remained unmatched. Germline V lookup: CDR1 SGHDN, CDR2 FVKESK. The protocol was immunoSEQ multiplex PCR, while the TCRdb copy is restricted to in-frame clones and leaves out a portion. The sample includes about 150,000 clones, 75% to 90% of them seen just once. These data are taken from a study of blood T cell repertoires in COVID-19. Overall study: Sources were T cells, B-cell-depleted T cells, or PBMCs; the material itself was cDNA or gDNA.

J is TRBJ2-5 and V is TRBV14; 10 positions agree with TRBD1. This TCR was recovered from a man aged 50 to 59 with active COVID-19. Specimen: peripheral blood. In DNA, the CDR3 is TGTGCCAGCAGATCCGGGACAGGGGATTTCGAGACCCAGTACTTC. Residues: CASRSGTGDFETQYF.